The sequence of this T cell receptor (beta chain) was determined in a study of cytotoxic CD8 clonotypes in ibrutinib-treated CLL. The wider study: Per sample, productive templates averaged around 250,000 and productive rearrangements averaged approximately 100,000.

This CDR3 spans 14 amino acids. The V end was cut by 1 base, the J end by 2 bases, with 8 bases between. CDR1 is SGHVS, CDR2 FQNEAQ, per germline. A single count supports this clone. Generated by immunoSEQ multiplex PCR, the TCRdb table keeps only in-frame clones and is missing some. This table holds 140,000 or so clones, 79% found once. The sequence derives from a human donor with chronic lymphocytic leukemia. The specimen was PBMCs, collected after 12 months of ibrutinib treatment. This chain connects TRBV7-8 to TRBJ2-5; D may be TRBD2 (5 bases). In nucleotides, the CDR3 is TGTGCCAGCAGCTTAGGGAGCGGACAAGAGACCCAGTACTTC. Translating it yields CASSLGSGQETQYF.